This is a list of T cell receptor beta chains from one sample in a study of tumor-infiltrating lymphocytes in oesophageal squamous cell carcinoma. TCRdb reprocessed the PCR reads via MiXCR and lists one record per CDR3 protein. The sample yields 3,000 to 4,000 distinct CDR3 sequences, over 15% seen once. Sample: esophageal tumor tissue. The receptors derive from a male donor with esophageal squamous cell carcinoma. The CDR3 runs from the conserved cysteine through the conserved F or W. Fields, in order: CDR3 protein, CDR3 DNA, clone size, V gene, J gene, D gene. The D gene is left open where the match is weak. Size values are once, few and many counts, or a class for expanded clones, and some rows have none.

CAGEGDKSPLHF,TGTGCAGGGGAAGGGGATAAGTCGCCCCTCCACTTT,NA,TRBV7-4,TRBJ1-6,NA
CASSVEGASGNTIYF,TGTGCCAGCAGCGTGGAGGGGGCCTCAGGAAACACCATATATTTT,NA,TRBV9,TRBJ1-3,TRBD1
CATSEWGFSGELFF,TGTGCCACCAGTGAGTGGGGGTTCAGCGGGGAGCTGTTTTTT,medium-sized,TRBV24-1,TRBJ2-2,NA
CASIPSGNKNIQYF,TGTGCCAGCATCCCATCCGGTAACAAAAACATTCAGTACTTC,many,TRBV6-1,TRBJ2-4,NA
CASNWREEDAQYF,TGTGCCAGCAACTGGAGGGAGGAAGATGCGCAGTATTTC,NA,TRBV2,TRBJ2-3,NA
CATSELALRAGETQYF,TGTGCCACCTCCGAGCTAGCGCTAAGGGCCGGGGAGACCCAGTACTTC,many,TRBV10-3,TRBJ2-5,NA
CASSFDRAFYEQYF,TGTGCCAGCAGCTTCGACAGGGCCTTCTACGAGCAGTACTTC,medium-sized,TRBV7-8,TRBJ2-7,TRBD1
CASSLAGFEGYTF,TGTGCCAGCAGCTTAGCAGGGTTTGAAGGCTACACCTTC,medium-sized,TRBV7-9,TRBJ1-2,NA
CASRRGASSYEQYF,TGCGCCAGCAGGCGAGGGGCGAGCTCCTACGAGCAGTACTTC,medium-sized,TRBV10-2,TRBJ2-7,NA
CASSYGAGVTTDTQYF,TGTGCCAGCAGTTACGGAGCGGGGGTCACCACAGATACGCAGTATTTT,many,TRBV6-2/TRBV6-3,TRBJ2-3,TRBD2
CASSFRQTTNEKLFF,TGTGCCAGCAGCTTTCGACAGACTACTAATGAAAAACTGTTTTTT,medium-sized,TRBV7-4,TRBJ1-4,NA
CASGRGNLAGLSYEQYF,TGTGCTAGTGGCCGGGGGAATTTGGCGGGGTTATCCTACGAGCAGTACTTC,many,TRBV12-5,TRBJ2-7,NA
CSASSGGEQYF,TGCAGTGCCAGTAGCGGGGGTGAGCAGTACTTC,NA,TRBV20-1,TRBJ2-7,TRBD2
CASSYGAGGPREQFF,TGTGCCAGCAGTTACGGGGCGGGGGGGCCACGGGAGCAGTTCTTC,many,TRBV6-2/TRBV6-3,TRBJ2-1,TRBD2
CASSLQGTYEQYF,TGTGCCAGCAGCTTGCAGGGCACCTACGAGCAGTACTTC,many,TRBV5-4,TRBJ2-7,NA
CAISETAFGVYGYTF,TGTGCCATCAGTGAGACGGCTTTTGGAGTCTATGGCTACACCTTC,many,TRBV10-3,TRBJ1-2,NA
CASRMGGDEQFF,TGTGCCAGCAGGATGGGGGGGGATGAGCAGTTCTTC,many,TRBV6-1,TRBJ2-1,TRBD2
CASSPSLVEGETQYF,TGTGCCAGCAGTCCATCTCTAGTCGAGGGAGAGACCCAGTACTTC,many,TRBV27,TRBJ2-5,NA
CASSTGTGGANQPQHF,TGTGCCAGTAGTACTGGGACGGGGGGGGCAAATCAGCCCCAGCATTTT,many,TRBV19,TRBJ1-5,NA
CASSIGTVYNEQFF,TGTGCCAGCAGTATAGGGACAGTCTACAATGAGCAGTTCTTC,medium-sized,TRBV11-2,TRBJ2-1,TRBD1